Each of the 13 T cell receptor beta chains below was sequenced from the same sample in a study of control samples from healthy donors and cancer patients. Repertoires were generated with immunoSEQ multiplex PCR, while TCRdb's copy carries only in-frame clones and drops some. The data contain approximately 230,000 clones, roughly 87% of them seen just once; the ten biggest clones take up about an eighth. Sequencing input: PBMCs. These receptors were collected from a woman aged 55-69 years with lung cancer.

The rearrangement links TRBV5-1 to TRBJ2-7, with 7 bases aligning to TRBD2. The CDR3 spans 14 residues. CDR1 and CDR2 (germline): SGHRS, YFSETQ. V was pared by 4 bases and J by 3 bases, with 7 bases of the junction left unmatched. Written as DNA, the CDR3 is TGCGCCAGCAGCGGCTCAGCGGGGAGCTACGAGCAGTACTTC. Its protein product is CASSGSAGSYEQYF.

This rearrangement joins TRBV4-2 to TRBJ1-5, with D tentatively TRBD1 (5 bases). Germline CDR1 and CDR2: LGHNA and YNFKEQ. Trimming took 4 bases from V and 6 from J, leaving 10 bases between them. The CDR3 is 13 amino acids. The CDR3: CASSRERGQPQHF. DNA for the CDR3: TGTGCCAGCAGCCGGGAAAGGGGTCAGCCCCAGCATTTT.

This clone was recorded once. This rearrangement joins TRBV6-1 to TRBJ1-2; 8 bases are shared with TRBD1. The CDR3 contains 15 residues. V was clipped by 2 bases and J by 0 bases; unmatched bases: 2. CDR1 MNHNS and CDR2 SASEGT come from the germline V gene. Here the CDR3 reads CASSEPGQANYGYTF. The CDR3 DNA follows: TGTGCCAGCAGTGAACCGGGACAGGCTAACTATGGCTACACCTTC.

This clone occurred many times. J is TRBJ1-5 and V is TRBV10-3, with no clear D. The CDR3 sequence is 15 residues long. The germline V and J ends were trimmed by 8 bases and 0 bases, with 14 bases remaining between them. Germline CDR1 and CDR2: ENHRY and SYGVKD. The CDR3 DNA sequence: TGTGCCATCGGATCTACAGATCATAGCAATCAGCCCCAGCATTTT. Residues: CAIGSTDHSNQPQHF.

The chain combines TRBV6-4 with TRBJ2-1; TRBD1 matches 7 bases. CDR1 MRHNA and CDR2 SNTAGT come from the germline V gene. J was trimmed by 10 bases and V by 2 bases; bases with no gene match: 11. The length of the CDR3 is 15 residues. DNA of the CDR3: TGTGCCAGCAGTGACGGTTTAGGGGGCTCTGTGGAGCAGTTCTTC. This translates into CASSDGLGGSVEQFF.

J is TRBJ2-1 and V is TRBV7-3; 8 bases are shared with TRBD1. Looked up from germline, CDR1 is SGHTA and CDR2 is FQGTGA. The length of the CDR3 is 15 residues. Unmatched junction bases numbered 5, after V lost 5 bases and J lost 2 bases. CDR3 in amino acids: CASSRGQGAYNEQFF. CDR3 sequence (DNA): TGTGCCAGCAGCCGAGGACAGGGCGCCTACAATGAGCAGTTCTTC.

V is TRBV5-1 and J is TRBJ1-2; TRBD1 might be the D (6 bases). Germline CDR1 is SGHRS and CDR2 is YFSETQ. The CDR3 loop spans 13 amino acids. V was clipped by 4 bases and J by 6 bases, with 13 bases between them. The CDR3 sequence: CASSPGHSNGYTF. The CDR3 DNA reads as TGCGCCAGCAGCCCGGGACACTCAAATGGCTACACCTTC. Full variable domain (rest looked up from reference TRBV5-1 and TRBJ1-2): KAGVTQTPRYLIKTRGQQVTLSCSPISGHRSVSWYQQTPGQGLQFLFEYFSETQRNKGNFPGRFSGRQFSNSRSEMNVSTLELGDSALYLCASSPGHSNGYTFGSGTRLTVV.

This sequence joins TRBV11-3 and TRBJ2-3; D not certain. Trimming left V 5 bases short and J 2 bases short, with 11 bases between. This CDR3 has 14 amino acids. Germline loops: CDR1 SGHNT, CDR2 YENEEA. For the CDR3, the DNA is TGTGCCAGCAGCCCCTCCTGGATCACAGATACGCAGTATTTT. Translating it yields CASSPSWITDTQYF.

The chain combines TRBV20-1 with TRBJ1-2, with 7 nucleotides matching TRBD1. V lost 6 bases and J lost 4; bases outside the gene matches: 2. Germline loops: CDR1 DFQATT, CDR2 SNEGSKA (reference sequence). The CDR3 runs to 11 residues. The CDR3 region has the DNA TGCAGTGCCAGGGGGAGCTATGGCTACACCTTC. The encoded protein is CSARGSYGYTF.

CDR3: CASRPTGQWYGYTF. The CDR3 bases are TGTGCCAGCAGACCTACGGGACAGTGGTATGGCTACACCTTC. This rearrangement joins TRBV28 to TRBJ1-2; TRBD1 aligns across 7 bases. Trimming cost V 6 bases and J 5 bases; bases outside gene matches: 9. The CDR3 extends over 14 amino acids. Germline values: CDR1 MDHEN, CDR2 SYDVKM.

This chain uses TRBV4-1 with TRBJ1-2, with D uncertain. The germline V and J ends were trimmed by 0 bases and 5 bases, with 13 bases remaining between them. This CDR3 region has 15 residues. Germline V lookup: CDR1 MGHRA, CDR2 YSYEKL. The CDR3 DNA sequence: TGCGCCAGCAGCCAAGATGACCGACCAGGTTATGGCTACACCTTC. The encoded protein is CASSQDDRPGYGYTF.

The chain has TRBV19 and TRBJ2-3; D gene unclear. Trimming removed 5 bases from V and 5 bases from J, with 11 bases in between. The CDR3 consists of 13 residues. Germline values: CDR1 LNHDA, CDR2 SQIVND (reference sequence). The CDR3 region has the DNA TGTGCCAGTAGTTCCAGGCCCGGAGATACGCAGTATTTT. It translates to CASSSRPGDTQYF.

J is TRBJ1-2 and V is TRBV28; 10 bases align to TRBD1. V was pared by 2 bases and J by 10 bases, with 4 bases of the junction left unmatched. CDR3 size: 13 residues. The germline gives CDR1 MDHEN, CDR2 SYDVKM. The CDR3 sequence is CASSLPGTGAYTF. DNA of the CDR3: TGTGCCAGCAGTTTACCGGGGACAGGGGCCTACACCTTC.